The rows below give T cell receptor beta chains drawn from one sample of a study of blood T cells in healthy people across ages. Each CDR3 protein gets one entry after TCRdb re-called the 5' RACE reads with MiXCR. The sample carries about 1.5 million distinct CDR3 sequences, 35% to 45% recorded once. The specimen sequenced was blood. These receptors all stem from a young woman in good health. Both conserved end residues are part of each CDR3. A D gene is named only where the DNA matches it firmly. Not all rows give a size; the values are once, few, many and, for expanded clones, a class.

>TRBJ1-5|TRBV21-1|NA|NA
TGTGCCAGCAGCAAATTTGGGGAGGAGAGATGCAATCAGCCCCAGCATTTT
CASSKFGEERCNQPQHF
>TRBJ2-1|TRBV12-3/TRBV12-4|NA|NA
TGTGCCAGCAGTTTGGGCACTCAAGAGACCCAGTTCTTC
CASSLGTQETQFF
>TRBJ2-7|TRBV14|many|NA
TGTGCCAGCAGCCAAGGACCCAGTCGCTACGAGCAGTACTTC
CASSQGPSRYEQYF
>TRBJ1-2|TRBV7-2|NA|NA
TGTGCCAGCAGCTCGGGCCGAGTAAGCTATGGCTACACCTTC
CASSSGRVSYGYTF
>TRBJ1-2|TRBV24-1|NA|TRBD1
TGTGCCACCAGTCCAGGGGGCGGCTATGGCTACACCTTC
CATSPGGGYGYTF
>TRBJ2-4|TRBV7-9|few|TRBD1
TGTGCCAGCAGACCTACAGGGGGAGGAAACATTCAGTACTTC
CASRPTGGGNIQYF
>TRBJ2-3|TRBV11-1|NA|TRBD1
TGTGCCAGCAGTCCAGGCAGGGGGCGGTTTCTGACAGATACGCAGTATTTT
CASSPGRGRFLTDTQYF
>TRBJ1-4|TRBV4-2|once|NA
TGTGTCAGCAGCCAAGGGGAGGAAGAAAAGCTGTTTTTT
CVSSQGEEEKLFF
>TRBJ1-5|TRBV27|NA|NA
TGTGCCAGCAGTTGGGCCCGGAGAGATCAGCCCCAGCATTTT
CASSWARRDQPQHF
>TRBJ2-1|TRBV7-2|many|TRBD2
TGTGCCAGCAGCCCAGGGACTAGCTTCTACAATGAGCAGTTCTTC
CASSPGTSFYNEQFF
>TRBJ2-1|TRBV27|once|NA
TGTGCCAGCAGTTCCCGCAAGGGACTCTCCCCAAACAATGAGCAGTTCTTC
CASSSRKGLSPNNEQFF
>TRBJ2-1|TRBV12-3/TRBV12-4|few|NA
TGTGCCAGCAGTTTACCGAGCGCCCATGAGCAGTTCTTC
CASSLPSAHEQFF
>TRBJ1-4|TRBV28|NA|TRBD1
TGTGCCAGCAGCGCCGGGACAGAAAATGAAAAACTGTTTTTT
CASSAGTENEKLFF